Included here is one TCR beta chain sequence, with context. The data were obtained in a study of control samples from healthy donors and cancer patients. CDR1 and CDR2 (germline): LNHDA, SQIVND (reference sequence). V lost 3 bases, J lost 10 bases, and 12 bases stayed unmatched. The CDR3 consists of 15 residues. Sequencing was performed with immunoSEQ multiplex PCR; in TCRdb, only in-frame clones are kept and a portion is missing. The data hold 50,000 to 70,000 clones, with approximately 85% observed a single time. This TCR derives from a man in his fifties or sixties in good health. The sequenced material came from blood. The chain has TRBV19 and TRBJ1-1, with 9 nucleotides matching TRBD1. The DNA for the CDR3 is TGTGCCAGTAGTATGCCTCCCGGGACAGGGAACGGAGCTTTCTTT. Translated: CASSMPPGTGNGAFF.